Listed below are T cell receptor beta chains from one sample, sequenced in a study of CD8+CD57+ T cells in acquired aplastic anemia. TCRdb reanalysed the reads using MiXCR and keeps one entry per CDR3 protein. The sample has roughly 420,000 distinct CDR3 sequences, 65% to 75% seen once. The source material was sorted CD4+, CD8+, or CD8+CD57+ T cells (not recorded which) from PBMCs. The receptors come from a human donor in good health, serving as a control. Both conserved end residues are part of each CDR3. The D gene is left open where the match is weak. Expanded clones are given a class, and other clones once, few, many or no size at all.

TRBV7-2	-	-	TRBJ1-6	TGTGCCAGCAGCGGGAGGGGCGATGGCTACACCTCCGGTCACTTT	CASSGRGDGYTSGHF
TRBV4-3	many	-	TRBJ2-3	TGCGCCAGCAGCCAAGGAGGGTCAGATACGCAGTATTTT	CASSQGGSDTQYF
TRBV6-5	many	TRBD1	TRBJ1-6	TGTGCCAGCAGTACGAGACAGGGCCGGGGATCACCCCTCCACTTT	CASSTRQGRGSPLHF
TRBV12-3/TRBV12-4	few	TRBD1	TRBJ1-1	TGTGCCAGCGATCGAGCAGGGGGCCTGGGAGCTTTCTTT	CASDRAGGLGAFF
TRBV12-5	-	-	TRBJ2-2	TGTGCCAGCAGTCGACAGACCGGGGAGCTGTTTTTT	CASSRQTGELFF
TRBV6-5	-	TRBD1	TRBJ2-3	TGTGCCAGCACTCGGACAGGTTCCACAGATACGCAGTATTTT	CASTRTGSTDTQYF
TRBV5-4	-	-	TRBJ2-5	TGTGCCAGCAGCCTGGAAACCCCTAGGATTGTCCCAGAGACCCAGTACTTC	CASSLETPRIVPETQYF
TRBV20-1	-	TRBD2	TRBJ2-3	TGCAGTGCTAGAGCAGTCGGGGGGACGGATACGCAGTATTTT	CSARAVGGTDTQYF
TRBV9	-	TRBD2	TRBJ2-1	TGTGCCAGCAGCGTAGGTGAACTAGCGGCCAATGAGCAGTTCTTC	CASSVGELAANEQFF
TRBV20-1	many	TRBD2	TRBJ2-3	TGCAGTGGGTTGGAGCGGGGAATAGATACGCAGTATTTT	CSGLERGIDTQYF
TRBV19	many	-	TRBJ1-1	TGTGCCAGTAGTATTCGGGGGGACACTGAAGCTTTCTTT	CASSIRGDTEAFF
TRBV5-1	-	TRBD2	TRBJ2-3	TGTGCCAGCAGCTTAAAGCCAGCGGGGGGGCCAGATACGCAGTATTTT	CASSLKPAGGPDTQYF
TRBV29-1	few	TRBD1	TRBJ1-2	TGCAGCGTTGACGTTCCGAGTCAAGACAGGGAGAACTATGGCTACACCTTC	CSVDVPSQDRENYGYTF
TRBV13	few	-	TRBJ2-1	TGTGCCAGCAGCTTAGAGGGGGGGGGAAACAATGAGCAGTTCTTC	CASSLEGGGNNEQFF
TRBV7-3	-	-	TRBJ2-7	TGTGCCAGCAGTGAAGCGGCAGGACACGACTTTCGGTACTTC	CASSEAAGHDFRYF
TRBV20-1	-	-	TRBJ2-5	TGCAGTGCTAGAGGGGTCGAGACCCAGTACTTC	CSARGVETQYF
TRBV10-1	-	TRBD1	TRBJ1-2	TGCGCCAGCACTAGCTCCGGGACAGGGGGTTATGGCTACACCTTC	CASTSSGTGGYGYTF
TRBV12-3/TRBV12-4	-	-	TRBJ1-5	TGTGCCAGCAGTATTGTACAGCCCCAGCATTTT	CASSIVQPQHF
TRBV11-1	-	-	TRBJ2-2	TGTGCCAGCAGCGCGGCGGACGAGAACACCGGGGAGCTGTTTTTT	CASSAADENTGELFF
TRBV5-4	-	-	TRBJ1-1	TGTGCCAGCTGCTTAGGGGAGCGCCGGACTGAAGCTTTCTTT	CASCLGERRTEAFF
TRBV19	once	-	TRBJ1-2	TGTGCCAGCAGCTTGTATAGTTTGGTCGGCCATGGCTACACCTTC	CASSLYSLVGHGYTF
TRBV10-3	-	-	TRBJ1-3	TGTGCCATCAGAATTGATGGAGGGCACACCATATATTTT	CAIRIDGGHTIYF
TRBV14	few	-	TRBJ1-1	TGTGCCAGCAGCCAAGTCAAGAACACTGAAGCTTTCTTT	CASSQVKNTEAFF